The clone carrying this T cell receptor (beta chain) was detected only a few times. TCRdb keeps only in-frame clones here, not all; method: immunoSEQ multiplex PCR. The sample records more than 300,000 clones, about 85% being singletons. Treatment in this sample: over 15 received Ad26.COV2.S at low or high dose, single or two shots; about 5 received placebo; per-sample allocation not given. On day 63 after the first injection, vaccine and placebo recipients gave samples. Vaccine was an Ad26 vector expressing Wuhan-strain SARS-CoV-2 spike. This specimen comes from a study of Ad26.COV2.S vaccination and SARS-CoV-2 variants. Deletions cut 4 bases from V and 5 bases from J, with 11 bases between. Germline V gene data show CDR1 as SNHLY and CDR2 as FYNNEI. CDR3 length: 13 amino acids.

Sequences were derived from peripheral blood, sampled in a trial of Ad26.COV2.S vaccine versus placebo. This TCR was sampled from a person between 18 and 60 years old who received the Ad26.COV2.S COVID-19 vaccine or a placebo. The rearrangement links TRBV2 to TRBJ1-1; TRBD1 might be the D (5 bases). CDR3 sequence (DNA): TGTGCCAGCAGTGCCTGGGGGGAGACTGAAGCTTTCTTT. Protein: CASSAWGETEAFF.